This paragraph reports one T cell receptor beta chain. CDR3 length: 16 residues. Trimming took 3 bases from V and 5 from J; bases not matched to a gene: 11. CDR1 and CDR2 (germline): LNHDA, SQIVND (reference sequence). This record comes from a study of cytomegalovirus exposure and HLA in healthy donors. PCR was performed using 60 Vbeta and 13 Jbeta primers. Data came from immunoSEQ multiplex PCR; TCRdb stores just in-frame clones and leaves some out. The table includes under 200,000 clones, 65% to 85% detected once. Sequenced material: PBMCs. The sequence derives from a male donor in good health and CMV-seropositive. The chain carries TRBV19 and TRBJ2-7; TRBD1 agrees at 9 bases. CDR3 protein: CASSIPTGTGLNEQYF. Here the CDR3 DNA reads TGTGCCAGTAGTATTCCAACCGGGACAGGGCTCAACGAGCAGTACTTC.